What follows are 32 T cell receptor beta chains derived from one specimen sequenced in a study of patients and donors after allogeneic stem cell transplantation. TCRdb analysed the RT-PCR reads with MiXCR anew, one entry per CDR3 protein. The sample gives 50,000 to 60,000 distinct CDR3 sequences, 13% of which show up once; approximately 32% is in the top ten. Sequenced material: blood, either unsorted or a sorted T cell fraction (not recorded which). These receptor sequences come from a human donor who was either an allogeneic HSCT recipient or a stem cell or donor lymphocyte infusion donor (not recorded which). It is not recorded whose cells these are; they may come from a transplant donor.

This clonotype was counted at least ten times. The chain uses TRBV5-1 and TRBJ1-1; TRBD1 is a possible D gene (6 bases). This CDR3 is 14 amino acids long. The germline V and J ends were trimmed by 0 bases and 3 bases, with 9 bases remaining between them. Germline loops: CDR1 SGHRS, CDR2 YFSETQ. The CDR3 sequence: CASSLDRVDTEAFF. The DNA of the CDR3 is TGCGCCAGCAGCTTGGACAGGGTGGACACTGAAGCTTTCTTT.

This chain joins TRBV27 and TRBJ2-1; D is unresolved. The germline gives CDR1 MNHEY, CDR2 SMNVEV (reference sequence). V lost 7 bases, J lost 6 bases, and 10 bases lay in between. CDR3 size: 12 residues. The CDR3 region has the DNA TGTGCCAGCAATACGCGGAGCAATGAGCAGTTCTTC. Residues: CASNTRSNEQFF.

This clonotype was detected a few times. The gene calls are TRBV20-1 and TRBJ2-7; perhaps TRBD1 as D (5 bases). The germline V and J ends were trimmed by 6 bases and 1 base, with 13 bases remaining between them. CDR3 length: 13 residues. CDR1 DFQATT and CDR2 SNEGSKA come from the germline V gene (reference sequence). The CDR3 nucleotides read TGCAGTGCCGATTCACAGGAATCCTACGAGCAGTACTTC. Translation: CSADSQESYEQYF.

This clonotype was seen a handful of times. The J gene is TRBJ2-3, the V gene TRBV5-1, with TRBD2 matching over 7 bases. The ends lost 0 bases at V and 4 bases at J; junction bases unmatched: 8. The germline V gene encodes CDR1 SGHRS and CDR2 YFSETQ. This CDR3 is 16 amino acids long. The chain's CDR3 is CASSLAGGSSSDTQYF. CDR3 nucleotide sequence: TGCGCCAGCAGCTTGGCCGGCGGGAGTTCGTCAGATACGCAGTATTTT.

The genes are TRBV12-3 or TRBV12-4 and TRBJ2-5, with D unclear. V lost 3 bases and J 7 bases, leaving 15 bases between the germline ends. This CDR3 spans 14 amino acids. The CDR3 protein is CASSLARALGTQYF. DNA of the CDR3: TGTGCCAGCAGTTTGGCACGGGCCCTTGGGACCCAGTACTTC.

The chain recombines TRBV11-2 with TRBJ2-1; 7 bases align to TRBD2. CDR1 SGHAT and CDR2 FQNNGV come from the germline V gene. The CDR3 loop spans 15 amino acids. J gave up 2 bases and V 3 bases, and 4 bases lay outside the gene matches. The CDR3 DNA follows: TGTGCCAGCAGCTTTTCTAGCGGCCCCTACAATGAGCAGTTCTTC. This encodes CASSFSSGPYNEQFF.

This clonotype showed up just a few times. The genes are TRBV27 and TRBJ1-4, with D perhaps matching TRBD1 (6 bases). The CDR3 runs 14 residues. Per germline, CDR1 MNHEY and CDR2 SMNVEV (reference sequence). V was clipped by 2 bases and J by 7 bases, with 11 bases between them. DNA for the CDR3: TGTGCCAGCAGTTTAAGGGGGGCATCTGAAAAACTGTTTTTT. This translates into CASSLRGASEKLFF.

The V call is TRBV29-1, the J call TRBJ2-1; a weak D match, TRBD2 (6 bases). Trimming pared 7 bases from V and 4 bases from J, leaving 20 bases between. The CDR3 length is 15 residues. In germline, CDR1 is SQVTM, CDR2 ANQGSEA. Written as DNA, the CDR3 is TGCAGCGCTGAGGGACCTAGCGTCAGATACAATGAGCAGTTCTTC. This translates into CSAEGPSVRYNEQFF.

Here the CDR3 reads CASSSLRTGYQPQHF. As DNA, the CDR3 is TGTGCCAGCAGCTCACTCCGGACAGGGTATCAGCCCCAGCATTTT. V and J are TRBV6-5 and TRBJ1-5, with TRBD1 matching over 8 bases. V shed 6 bases and J 5 bases; nucleotides not matched to a gene: 9. CDR3 length: 15 residues. The germline gives CDR1 MNHEY, CDR2 SVGAGI.

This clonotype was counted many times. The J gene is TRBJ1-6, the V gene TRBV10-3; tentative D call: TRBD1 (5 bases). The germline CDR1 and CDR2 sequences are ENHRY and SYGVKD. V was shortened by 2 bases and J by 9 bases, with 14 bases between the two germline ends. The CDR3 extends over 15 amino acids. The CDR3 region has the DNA TGTGCCATCAGTGAGGGTCAGGGTACAAGTTCACCCCTCCACTTT. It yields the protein CAISEGQGTSSPLHF.

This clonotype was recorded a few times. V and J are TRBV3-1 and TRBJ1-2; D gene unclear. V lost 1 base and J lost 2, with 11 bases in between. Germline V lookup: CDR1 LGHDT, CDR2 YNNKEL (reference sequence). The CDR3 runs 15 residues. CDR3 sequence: CASSQVEEANYGYTF. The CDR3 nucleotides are TGTGCCAGCAGCCAAGTTGAGGAAGCGAACTATGGCTACACCTTC.

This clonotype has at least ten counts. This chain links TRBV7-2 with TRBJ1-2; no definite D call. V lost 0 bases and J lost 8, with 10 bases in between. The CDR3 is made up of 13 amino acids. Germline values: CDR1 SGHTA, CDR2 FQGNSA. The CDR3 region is CASSLAGQQGYTF. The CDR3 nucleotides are TGTGCCAGCAGCTTAGCTGGGCAGCAAGGCTACACCTTC.

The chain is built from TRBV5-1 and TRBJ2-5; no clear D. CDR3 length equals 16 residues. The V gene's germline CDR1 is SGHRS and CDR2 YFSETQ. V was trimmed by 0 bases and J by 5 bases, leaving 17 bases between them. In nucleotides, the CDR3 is TGCGCCAGCAGCTTGGTGTGGCTGGGTTACTACGAGACCCAGTACTTC. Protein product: CASSLVWLGYYETQYF.

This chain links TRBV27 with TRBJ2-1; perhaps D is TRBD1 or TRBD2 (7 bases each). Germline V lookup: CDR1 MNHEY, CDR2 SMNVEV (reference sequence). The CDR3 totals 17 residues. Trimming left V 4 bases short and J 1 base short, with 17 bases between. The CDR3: CASSSYGRGGSYNEQFF. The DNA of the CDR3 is TGTGCCAGCAGTTCTTATGGCAGGGGGGGATCCTACAATGAGCAGTTCTTC.

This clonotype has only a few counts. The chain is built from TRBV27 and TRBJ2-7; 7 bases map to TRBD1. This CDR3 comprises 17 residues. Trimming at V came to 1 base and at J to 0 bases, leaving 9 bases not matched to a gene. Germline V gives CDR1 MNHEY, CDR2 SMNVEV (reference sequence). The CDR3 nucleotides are TGTGCCAGCAGTTTATTATCCCGACAGGGTCTCTCCTACGAGCAGTACTTC. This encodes CASSLLSRQGLSYEQYF.

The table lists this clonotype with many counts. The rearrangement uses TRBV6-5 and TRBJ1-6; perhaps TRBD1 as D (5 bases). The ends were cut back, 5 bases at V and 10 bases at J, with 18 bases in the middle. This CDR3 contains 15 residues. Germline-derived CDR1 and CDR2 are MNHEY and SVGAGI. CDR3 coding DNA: TGTGCCAGCAGTAGACCCGGGACGGGAGGGTCACCCCTCCACTTT. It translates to CASSRPGTGGSPLHF.

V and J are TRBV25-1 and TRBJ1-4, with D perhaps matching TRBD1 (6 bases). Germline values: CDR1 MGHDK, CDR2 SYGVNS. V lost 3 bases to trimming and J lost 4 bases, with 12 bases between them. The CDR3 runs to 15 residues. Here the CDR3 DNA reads TGTGCCAGCAGTGATAGGAGGGGGGATAATGAAAAACTGTTTTTT. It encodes CASSDRRGDNEKLFF.

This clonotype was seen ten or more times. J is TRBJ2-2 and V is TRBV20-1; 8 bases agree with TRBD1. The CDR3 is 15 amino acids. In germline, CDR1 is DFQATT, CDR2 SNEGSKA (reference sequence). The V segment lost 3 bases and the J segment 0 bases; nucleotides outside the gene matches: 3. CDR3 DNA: TGCAGTGCTAGGCCGGGACAGGCGAACACCGGGGAGCTGTTTTTT. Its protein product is CSARPGQANTGELFF.

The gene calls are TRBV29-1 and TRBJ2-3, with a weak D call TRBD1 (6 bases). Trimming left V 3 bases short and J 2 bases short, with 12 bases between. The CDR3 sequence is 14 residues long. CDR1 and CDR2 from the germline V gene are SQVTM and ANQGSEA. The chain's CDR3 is CSVEGDRFTDTQYF. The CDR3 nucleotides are TGCAGCGTTGAGGGCGACAGGTTCACAGATACGCAGTATTTT.

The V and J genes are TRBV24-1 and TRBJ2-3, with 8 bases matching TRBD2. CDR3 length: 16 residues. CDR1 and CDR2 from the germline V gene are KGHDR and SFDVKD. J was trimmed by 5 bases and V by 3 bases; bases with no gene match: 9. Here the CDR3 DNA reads TGTGCCACCAGTGATGGGCGGGGGGTGAAGGGAGATACGCAGTATTTT. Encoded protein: CATSDGRGVKGDTQYF.

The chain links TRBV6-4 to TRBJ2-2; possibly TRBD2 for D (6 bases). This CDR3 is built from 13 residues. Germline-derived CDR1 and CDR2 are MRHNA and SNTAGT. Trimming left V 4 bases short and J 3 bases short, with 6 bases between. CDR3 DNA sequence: TGTGCCAGCAGTGGGGACTACACCGGGGAGCTGTTTTTT. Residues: CASSGDYTGELFF.

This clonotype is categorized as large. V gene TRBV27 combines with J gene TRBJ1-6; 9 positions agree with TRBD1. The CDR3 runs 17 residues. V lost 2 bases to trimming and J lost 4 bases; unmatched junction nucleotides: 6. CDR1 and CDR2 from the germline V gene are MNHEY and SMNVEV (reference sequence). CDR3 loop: CASSLEQGANYNSPLHF. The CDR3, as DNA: TGTGCCAGCAGTTTAGAACAGGGGGCGAATTATAATTCACCCCTCCACTTT.

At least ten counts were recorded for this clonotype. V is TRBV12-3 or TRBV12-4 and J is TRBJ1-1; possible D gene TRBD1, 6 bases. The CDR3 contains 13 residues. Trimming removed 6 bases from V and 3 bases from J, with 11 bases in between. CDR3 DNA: TGTGCCAGCAGCCACGAGGGGGACACTGAAGCTTTCTTT. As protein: CASSHEGDTEAFF.

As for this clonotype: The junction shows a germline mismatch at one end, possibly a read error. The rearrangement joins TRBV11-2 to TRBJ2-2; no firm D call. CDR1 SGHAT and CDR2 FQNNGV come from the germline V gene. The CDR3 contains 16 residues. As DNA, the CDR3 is TGTGCCAGCAGCTTAGTTTTAGTAGGGAACAACGGGGAGCTGTTTTTT. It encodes CASSLVLVGNNGELFF. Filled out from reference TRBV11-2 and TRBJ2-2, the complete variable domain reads EAGVAQSPRYKIIEKRQSVAFWCNPISGHATLYWYQQILGQGPKLLIQFQNNGVVDDSQLPKDRFSAERLKGVDSTLKIQPAKLEDSAVYLCASSLVLVGNNGELFFGEGSRLTVL.

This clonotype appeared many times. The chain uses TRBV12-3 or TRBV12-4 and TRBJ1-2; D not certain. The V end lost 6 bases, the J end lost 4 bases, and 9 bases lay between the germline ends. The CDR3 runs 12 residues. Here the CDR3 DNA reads TGTGCCAGCAGCCCTTTCATCTATGGCTACACCTTC. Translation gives CASSPFIYGYTF.

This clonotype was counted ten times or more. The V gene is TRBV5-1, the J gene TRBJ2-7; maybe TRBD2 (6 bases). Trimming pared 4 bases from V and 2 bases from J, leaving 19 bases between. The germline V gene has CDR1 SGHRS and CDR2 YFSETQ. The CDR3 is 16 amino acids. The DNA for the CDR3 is TGCGCCAGCAGCCAGGCGGGAACTGGACTCACCTACGAGCAGTACTTC. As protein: CASSQAGTGLTYEQYF.

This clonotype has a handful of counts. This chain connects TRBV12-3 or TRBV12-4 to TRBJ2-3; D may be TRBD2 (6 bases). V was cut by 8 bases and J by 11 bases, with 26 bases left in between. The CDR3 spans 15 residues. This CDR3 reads CASSLVDYSPRGQYF. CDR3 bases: TGTGCCAGCTCCCTCGTGGACTATTCGCCGAGGGGGCAGTATTTT.

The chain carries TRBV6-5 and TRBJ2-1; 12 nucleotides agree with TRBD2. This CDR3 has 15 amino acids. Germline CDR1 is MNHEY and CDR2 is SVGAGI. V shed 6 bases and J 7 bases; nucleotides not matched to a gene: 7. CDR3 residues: CASSRLAGVINEQFF. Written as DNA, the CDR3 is TGTGCCAGCAGCCGACTAGCGGGAGTTATAAATGAGCAGTTCTTC.

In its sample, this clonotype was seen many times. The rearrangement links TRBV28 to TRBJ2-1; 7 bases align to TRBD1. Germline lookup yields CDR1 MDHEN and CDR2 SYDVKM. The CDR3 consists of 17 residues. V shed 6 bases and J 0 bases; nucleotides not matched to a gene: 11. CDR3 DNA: TGTGCCAGCAGCCAACAGACAGGGACCACCTCCTACAATGAGCAGTTCTTC. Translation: CASSQQTGTTSYNEQFF.

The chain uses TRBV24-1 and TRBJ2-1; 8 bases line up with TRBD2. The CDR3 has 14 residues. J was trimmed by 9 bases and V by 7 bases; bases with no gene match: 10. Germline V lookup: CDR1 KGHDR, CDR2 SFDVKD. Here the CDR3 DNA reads TGTGCCACCAGACTCGGGACTAGTCCTTTTGAGCAGTTCTTC. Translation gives CATRLGTSPFEQFF.

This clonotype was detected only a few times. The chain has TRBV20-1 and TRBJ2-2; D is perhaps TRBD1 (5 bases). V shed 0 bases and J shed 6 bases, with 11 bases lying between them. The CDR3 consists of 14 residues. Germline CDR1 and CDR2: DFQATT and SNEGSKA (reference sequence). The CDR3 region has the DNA TGCAGTGCTAGAGAATACCAGGGCGCCGGGGAGCTGTTTTTT. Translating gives CSAREYQGAGELFF.

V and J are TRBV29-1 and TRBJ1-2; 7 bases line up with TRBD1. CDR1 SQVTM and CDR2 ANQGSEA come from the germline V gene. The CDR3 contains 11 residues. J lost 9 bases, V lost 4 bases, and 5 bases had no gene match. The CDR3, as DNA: TGCAGCGTTGTCGGAGGGGGCAGCTACACCTTC. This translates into CSVVGGGSYTF.